Shown below are 27 T cell receptor beta chains from a single sample sequenced in a study of CD8 T cells in ankylosing spondylitis. Each CDR3 protein gets one entry after TCRdb re-called the 5' RACE reads with MiXCR. The table records 200,000 to 250,000 distinct CDR3 sequences, roughly 26% of them present only once. Material: blood, either unsorted or a sorted T cell fraction (not recorded which). The source of these receptors is a male donor with ankylosing spondylitis or in good health (not recorded which).

Ten or more counts support this clonotype. The gene calls are TRBV5-8 and TRBJ1-5, with unresolved D. The V and J ends lost 2 bases and 2 bases respectively, with 11 bases between them. Looked up from germline, CDR1 is SGHTS and CDR2 is YDEGEE. CDR3 length: 15 amino acids. The CDR3 loop reads CASSFGARGNQPQHF. The CDR3 DNA sequence: TGTGCCAGCAGCTTTGGAGCTCGGGGCAATCAGCCCCAGCATTTT. The full variable domain, with the rest looked up from reference TRBV5-8 and TRBJ1-5, is EAGVTQSPTHLIKTRGQQATLRCSPISGHTSVYWYQQALGLGLQFLLWYDEGEERNRGNFPPRFSGRQFPNYSSELNVNALELEDSALYLCASSFGARGNQPQHFGDGTRLSIL.

This clonotype appeared many times. V and J are TRBV7-2 and TRBJ2-2; D call uncertain. The CDR3 covers 15 residues. V shed 2 bases and J shed 4 bases, with 11 bases lying between them. Looked up from germline, CDR1 is SGHTA and CDR2 is FQGNSA. The CDR3 here is CASSLRSRSTGELFF. CDR3 bases: TGTGCCAGCAGCTTAAGGAGCCGGAGCACCGGGGAGCTGTTTTTT.

The chain uses TRBV7-2 and TRBJ2-5, with D possibly being TRBD2 (6 bases). Trimming took 0 bases from V and 4 from J, leaving 9 bases between them. The CDR3 extends over 14 amino acids. CDR1 is SGHTA, CDR2 FQGNSA, per germline. CDR3 sequence: CASSLAPGGETQYF. As DNA, the CDR3 is TGTGCCAGCAGCTTAGCGCCCGGGGGAGAGACCCAGTACTTC.

The CDR3 spells CSVESGDEKLFF. CDR3 nucleotide sequence: TGCAGCGTTGAATCGGGGGATGAAAAACTGTTTTTT. The chain uses TRBV29-1 and TRBJ1-4; weak D call: TRBD1 (5 bases). CDR1 is SQVTM and CDR2 is ANQGSEA in the germline V gene. V lost 2 bases and J lost 6, with 7 bases in between. The CDR3 is 12 residues long.

This clonotype was recorded once. This sequence joins TRBV4-3 and TRBJ1-2; D is ambiguous. Germline CDR1 reads LGHNA; CDR2 reads YSLEER. This CDR3 has 14 amino acids. V lost 0 bases and J 2 bases, leaving 7 bases between the germline ends. The CDR3, as DNA: TGCGCCAGCAGCCAAGACCCGAAAAACTATGGCTACACCTTC. Translation: CASSQDPKNYGYTF.

As DNA, the CDR3 is TGTGCCAGCAGCTTCTTCCTAGCGGGGATAGATGAGCAGTTCTTC. It is translated as CASSFFLAGIDEQFF. The rearrangement links TRBV5-6 to TRBJ2-1; 9 bases are a match to TRBD2. V was pared by 2 bases and J by 8 bases, with 8 bases of the junction left unmatched. CDR1 is SGHDT and CDR2 is YYEEEE in the germline V gene. CDR3 length: 15 amino acids.

This clonotype has ten or more counts. The chain combines TRBV5-1 with TRBJ2-1; D may be TRBD1 (8 bases). The V gene lost 1 base and the J gene lost 7 bases, with 15 bases spanning the gap. The CDR3 has 15 residues. Germline V gene lookup returns CDR1 SGHRS and CDR2 YFSETQ. The CDR3 DNA is TGCGCCAGCAGCTTGACGGACAGGGAGGGAAATGAGCAGTTCTTC. It is translated as CASSLTDREGNEQFF. Full variable domain (outside the CDR3, taken from reference TRBV5-1 and TRBJ2-1): KAGVTQTPRYLIKTRGQQVTLSCSPISGHRSVSWYQQTPGQGLQFLFEYFSETQRNKGNFPGRFSGRQFSNSRSEMNVSTLELGDSALYLCASSLTDREGNEQFFGPGTRLTVL.

The V and J genes are TRBV18 and TRBJ2-5; no firm D call. The V end was cut by 3 bases, the J end by 1 base, with 6 bases between. Germline V gives CDR1 KGHSH, CDR2 LQKENI. The CDR3 runs to 13 residues. CDR3 DNA: TGTGCCAGCTCACCTGACTTCCAAGAGACCCAGTACTTC. It translates to CASSPDFQETQYF.

This chain joins TRBV12-3 or TRBV12-4 and TRBJ2-2; 7 bases agree with TRBD1. With V trimmed by 6 bases and J by 5 bases, 9 bases remained unmatched. The CDR3 loop spans 15 amino acids. DNA of the CDR3: TGTGCCAGCAGCAAGAACAGGGGTGGAACCGGGGAGCTGTTTTTT. Translated: CASSKNRGGTGELFF.

This clonotype was found many times. The chain combines TRBV6-1 with TRBJ1-3; 8 bases match TRBD1. Losses at the gene ends were 5 bases for V and 3 bases for J; bases not matched to a gene: 3. The CDR3 contains 14 residues. Germline CDR1 is MNHNS and CDR2 is SASEGT. CDR3 amino acids: CASSLTGVGNTIYF. Written as DNA, the CDR3 is TGTGCCAGCAGTCTGACAGGGGTTGGAAACACCATATATTTT.

This clonotype was detected ten times or more. The chain uses TRBV20-1 and TRBJ2-1; no definite D call. This CDR3 has 13 residues. From germline, CDR1 is DFQATT and CDR2 SNEGSKA (reference sequence). V was clipped by 6 bases and J by 5 bases, with 14 bases between them. The CDR3, as DNA: TGCAGTGCGCGACCACCGTCCAACAATGAGCAGTTCTTC. This encodes CSARPPSNNEQFF.

This clonotype was recorded many times. The chain carries TRBV6-7 and TRBJ2-3; TRBD2 aligns across 7 bases. TRBV6-7 is an ORF for which the function is uncertain. Trimming cost V 7 bases and J 6 bases; bases outside gene matches: 10. CDR3 size: 14 residues. The CDR3 here is CASNPLAEGDTQYF. The CDR3 DNA follows: TGTGCCAGCAACCCTCTAGCGGAGGGGGATACGCAGTATTTT.

The genes are TRBV4-3 and TRBJ2-3, with 9 bases fitting TRBD2. This CDR3 has 15 residues. Trimming took 4 bases from V and 2 from J; bases not matched to a gene: 4. Germline V gene data show CDR1 as LGHNA and CDR2 as YSLEER. The CDR3 nucleotides are TGCGCCAGCAGCCCTCGACTAGCGGCCACAGATACGCAGTATTTT. Protein: CASSPRLAATDTQYF.

V is TRBV7-2 and J is TRBJ2-5; 7 positions agree with TRBD2. The germline V gene has CDR1 SGHTA and CDR2 FQGNSA. Trimming cost V 2 bases and J 4 bases; bases outside gene matches: 7. CDR3 length equals 15 residues. This chain's CDR3 is CASSLTGWGGETQYF. CDR3 bases: TGTGCCAGCAGCTTAACGGGATGGGGGGGAGAGACCCAGTACTTC.

This chain uses TRBV20-1 with TRBJ2-2; 8 bases map to TRBD1. Per germline, CDR1 DFQATT and CDR2 SNEGSKA (reference sequence). With V trimmed by 0 bases and J by 6 bases, 6 bases remained unmatched. This CDR3 is built from 15 residues. The CDR3 sequence: CSARDVRGRPGELFF. CDR3 nucleotides: TGCAGTGCTAGAGACGTCAGGGGGCGCCCCGGGGAGCTGTTTTTT.

This rearrangement joins TRBV20-1 to TRBJ1-5; D is possibly TRBD1 (6 bases). With 3 bases removed from V and 2 bases from J, the gap between germline ends came to 14 bases. The CDR3 runs 15 residues. CDR1 is DFQATT, CDR2 SNEGSKA, per germline (reference sequence). The CDR3 DNA reads TGCAGTGCTAGGGTCTCAGGGGTTGGCAATCAGCCCCAGCATTTT. This encodes CSARVSGVGNQPQHF.

The V and J genes are TRBV29-1 and TRBJ1-5; 9 bases map to TRBD1. V trimming: 5 bases; J trimming: 5 bases; junction bases outside the gene matches: 7. This CDR3 has 14 residues. Germline lookup yields CDR1 SQVTM and CDR2 ANQGSEA. The CDR3 reads CSVSGTGRHQPQHF. CDR3 in DNA: TGCAGCGTTTCCGGGACAGGGAGGCATCAGCCCCAGCATTTT. Complete variable domain (other parts from reference TRBV29-1 and TRBJ1-5): SAVISQKPSRDICQRGTSLTIQCQVDSQVTMMFWYRQQPGQSLTLIATANQGSEATYESGFVIDKFPISRPNLTFSTLTVSNMSPEDSSIYLCSVSGTGRHQPQHFGDGTRLSIL.

In its sample, this clonotype was seen many times. The V gene is TRBV4-1, the J gene TRBJ1-1, with D hard to call. Between the trimmed V and J ends, which lost 1 base and 4 bases, there was a span of 13 bases. The CDR3 contains 15 residues. Germline CDR1 is MGHRA and CDR2 is YSYEKL. The CDR3 DNA sequence: TGCGCCAGCAGCCAAGTTTCGGGGTCAGGCACTGAAGCTTTCTTT. Encoded protein: CASSQVSGSGTEAFF.

This chain connects TRBV20-1 to TRBJ2-5; 9 positions agree with TRBD2. CDR3 size: 13 residues. Per germline, CDR1 DFQATT and CDR2 SNEGSKA (reference sequence). J lost 3 bases, V lost 7 bases, and 6 bases had no gene match. This CDR3 reads CSGPGLAEETQYF. The CDR3 coding sequence is TGCAGTGGGCCGGGACTAGCAGAAGAGACCCAGTACTTC.

This clonotype came up a few times. This chain uses TRBV9 with TRBJ2-3; 11 nucleotides align to TRBD2. The CDR3 totals 17 residues. CDR1 and CDR2 (germline): SGDLS, YYNGEE. V lost 2 bases, J lost 0 bases, and 5 bases stayed unmatched. The CDR3 DNA reads TGTGCCAGCAGCGTCAGTAGCGGGAGGGCTAGCACAGATACGCAGTATTTT. This translates into CASSVSSGRASTDTQYF. The whole variable domain, filled in from reference TRBV9 and TRBJ2-3, reads DSGVTQTPKHLITATGQRVTLRCSPRSGDLSVYWYQQSLDQGLQFLIQYYNGEERAKGNILERFSAQQFPDLHSELNLSSLELGDSALYFCASSVSSGRASTDTQYFGPGTRLTVL.

This clonotype was recorded at least ten times. V usage is TRBV24-1 and J usage is TRBJ2-5, with D perhaps given as TRBD1 or TRBD2 (5 bases each). The CDR3 contains 14 residues. Germline V gene lookup returns CDR1 KGHDR and CDR2 SFDVKD. V dropped 1 base and J dropped 5 bases, with 10 bases sitting between them. Here the CDR3 DNA reads TGTGCCACCAGTGATTTTCCAGGGACGGAGACCCAGTACTTC. Residues: CATSDFPGTETQYF.

The sample holds many counts of this clonotype. The chain uses TRBV5-1 and TRBJ2-3, with D possibly being TRBD1 (6 bases). Germline V gives CDR1 SGHRS, CDR2 YFSETQ. Trimming removed 1 base from V and 1 base from J, with 10 bases in between. The CDR3 runs to 15 residues. CDR3: CASSLSTGGTDTQYF. CDR3 in DNA: TGCGCCAGCAGCTTGTCGACAGGAGGCACAGATACGCAGTATTTT.

At least ten counts were recorded for this clonotype. This chain uses TRBV12-3 or TRBV12-4 with TRBJ2-7, with 11 bases fitting TRBD1. The CDR3 is 15 amino acids. The junction had 7 bases not matched to a gene; V was cut back by 6 bases and J by 3 bases. CDR3 sequence: CASREGQGGFYEQYF. CDR3 coding DNA: TGTGCCAGCAGGGAGGGACAGGGGGGTTTCTACGAGCAGTACTTC.

This clonotype was seen repeatedly, ten times or more. The V and J genes are TRBV11-3 and TRBJ2-1, with TRBD2 matching over 11 bases. The ends lost 7 bases at V and 0 bases at J; junction bases unmatched: 11. Germline V gene lookup returns CDR1 SGHNT and CDR2 YENEEA. The CDR3 length is 18 residues. CDR3 bases: TGTGCCAGCATTGGGGTTAGCGGGAGGGCCTCCTCCTACAATGAGCAGTTCTTC. Its protein is CASIGVSGRASSYNEQFF.

In its sample, this clonotype was seen many times. The chain combines TRBV25-1 with TRBJ2-1, with TRBD2 matching over 9 bases. The germline V gene encodes CDR1 MGHDK and CDR2 SYGVNS. The ends lost 2 bases at V and 4 bases at J; junction bases unmatched: 3. The length of the CDR3 is 15 residues. This CDR3 is CASSETTSGYNEQFF. Written as DNA, the CDR3 is TGTGCCAGCAGTGAAACGACTAGCGGATACAATGAGCAGTTCTTC.

This clonotype was seen many times. The chain joins TRBV28 to TRBJ2-7; 9 bases align to TRBD1. The germline CDR1 and CDR2 sequences are MDHEN and SYDVKM. The CDR3 extends over 19 amino acids. J lost 2 bases, V lost 4 bases, and 18 bases had no gene match. The CDR3 protein is CASSYLLGQGPDPPYEQYF. In DNA form, the CDR3 reads TGTGCCAGCAGTTACCTCTTAGGACAGGGGCCCGACCCTCCCTACGAGCAGTACTTC. The entire variable domain, with the rest obtained from reference TRBV28 and TRBJ2-7, is as follows: DVKVTQSSRYLVKRTGEKVFLECVQDMDHENMFWYRQDPGLGLRLIYFSYDVKMKEKGDIPEGYSVSREKKERFSLILESASTNQTSMYLCASSYLLGQGPDPPYEQYFGPGTRLTVT.

V usage is TRBV12-3 or TRBV12-4 and J usage is TRBJ1-5; D unclear. Trimming cost V 2 bases and J 5 bases, with 4 bases left between them. The CDR3 is 12 amino acids. The CDR3: CASSLIYQPQHF. The CDR3 nucleotides read TGTGCCAGCAGTTTAATTTATCAGCCCCAGCATTTT.